The T cell receptor (beta chain) described here comes from a study of T cell repertoires in cytomegalovirus infection. Study information: Selection of CMV epitopes for the study included recently identified HLA-C-restricted and well-studied HLA-B-restricted ones. CMV infection together with matching HLA type was indicated by public TCR beta signatures. General study results and limits: CMV-specific TCR beta clonotypes restricted by HLA-C dominated the ex vivo response. The study identified carriers of CMV plus the relevant HLA from cumulative public TCR beta family frequency.

As to this clonotype: Its target is not known.

MiXCR, run by TCRdb on the reads, gives a single entry per CDR3 protein. The data show 250,000 to 300,000 distinct CDR3 sequences, approximately 22% seen once. Germline trimming cut 2 bases from V and 6 bases from J; bases unmatched to any gene: 6. Germline assignment: CDR1 DFQATT and CDR2 SNEGSKA (reference sequence). The CDR3 is 15 amino acids. The material sequenced was cultured PBMCs, taken from culture after CMV antigen stimulation. This clonotype was obtained from a human donor in good health (CMV status not recorded). Some clones in this sample may be carry-over from other donors' samples. This chain joins TRBV20-1 and TRBJ2-1, with TRBD2 matching over 11 bases. In nucleotides, the CDR3 is TGCAGTGCTAGACCCCCTAGCGGGAGGATCAATGAGCAGTTCTTC. Translating gives CSARPPSGRINEQFF.